This TCR beta chain emerged from a study of blood T cell repertoires in COVID-19. Germline V gene data show CDR1 as SGHNT and CDR2 as YYREEE (reference sequence). Germline trimming cut 4 bases from V and 0 bases from J; bases unmatched to any gene: 5. The CDR3 sequence is 16 residues long. As to this clone: At the DNA level, this CDR3 is encoded by other sequences in the same sample as well.

Cohort 3 recovered donors had two negative PCRs, clearance, or symptom resolution. The method was immunoSEQ multiplex PCR; TCRdb's version includes in-frame clones alone and lacks a portion of them. In the table there are under 300,000 clones, around 86% of which are singletons. The receptor was isolated from a woman aged 45-65 years who had recovered from COVID-19. The chain couples TRBV5-4 to TRBJ2-3, with TRBD2 matching 10 bases. The specimen was PBMCs or T cells enriched from blood (not recorded which). DNA of the CDR3: TGTGCCAGCAGCCTTCGGACTAGCGGAAGCACAGATACGCAGTATTTT. Protein product: CASSLRTSGSTDTQYF. The complete variable domain, with remaining parts taken from reference TRBV5-4 and TRBJ2-3, reads ETGVTQSPTHLIKTRGQQVTLRCSSQSGHNTVSWYQQALGQGPQFIFQYYREEENGRGNFPPRFSGLQFPNYSSELNVNALELDDSALYLCASSLRTSGSTDTQYFGPGTRLTVL.